The rows below give T cell receptor beta chains drawn from one sample of a study of siplizumab effects on memory and regulatory T cells. The table came from immunoSEQ multiplex PCR; TCRdb's copy has only in-frame clones and leaves some out. The data contain 80,000 to 130,000 clones, roughly 94% of them singletons. Sequencing input: Tregs sorted from blood. All receptors derive from a human donor in good health. Both conserved end residues are trimmed from each CDR3.

CDR3aa	v_gene
ASSPTGTNTGELF	TRBV5-1
ASSLTGDNTEAF	TRBV18
ASSTQTLGKGGGELF	TRBV7-9
ASSESPGTVNEQF	TRBV10-1
AWSKKRQRVYNEQF	TRBV30
ASWDRWAEAF	TRBV6-6
ASSPRVGGPLDTEAF	TRBV18
ASSFRDRNGYT	TRBV7-2
ASSVGQNSNQPQH	TRBV6-1
ASLTDRSYGYT	TRBV18
ASSSPDRKAF	TRBV5-1
ASSYSRGGEKLF	TRBV6-5
ASSVSLAGGFHEQY	TRBV5-1
ASSLPHRGSYEQY	TRBV28
ASSQGRGWSLNTEAF	TRBV4-1
ASSLRQGPDTQY	TRBV7-6
ASSPIIGSYEQY	TRBV18
ASSPPALTEAF	TRBV7-9
ASSWGRTWSYEQY	TRBV27
ASSSIGVNQPQH	TRBV27
ACYARENYEQY	TRBV30
ATSGSGRLKTQY	TRBV15
AIRGDRAYEQY	TRBV10-3
SARPRETQY	TRBV20-1
ASTSKFTYEQY	TRBV28
ASSINRERGYSNQPQH	TRBV19
ASSLAGRGPQQQF	TRBV5-6
ASSQYQQGDYQPQH	TRBV4-1
SVDVYYRETQY	TRBV29-1
ASSSRQGADTIY	TRBV9
SARGSYEQY	TRBV20-1
ASRGQGAPTEAF	TRBV10-2
ASSARDRDTDTQY	TRBV9
ASSMRLWDTEAF	TRBV19
ATSTGVETEAF	TRBV5-1
ATGAGGNTGELF	TRBV10-2
ATSRGLAENIQY	TRBV15
AWRRQQTSYEQY	TRBV30
ASSLRGGDANTGELF	TRBV7-9
ASSIDSGTSGSNEQF	TRBV19